This T cell receptor (beta chain) is from a study of cytomegalovirus exposure and HLA in healthy donors. In the study overall: The use of the same platform for the approximately 110 validation repertoires and the roughly 670 first-cohort repertoires was reported by a later analysis. The study's findings and limits: Subsequent analysis found a tendency for first-cohort TCR clusters to co-occur within the 120 or so validation repertoires.

Germline V gene sequence: CDR1 SGHNT, CDR2 YYREEE (reference sequence). Trimming removed 0 bases from V and 1 base from J; junction bases left unmatched: 1. The CDR3 contains 15 residues. Only in-frame clones appear in the TCRdb table, and some are missing; sequencing was by immunoSEQ multiplex PCR. The sample lists some 250,000 clones; 85% to 90% were seen once. Comment on this clone: Its antigen is unidentified.

The chain employs TRBV5-4 and TRBJ2-3, with 8 bases fitting TRBD2. The source of this sequence is a woman younger than 30 in good health and CMV-seronegative. Sequencing was performed on PBMCs. This CDR3 reads CASSLGRGGTDTQYF. In nucleotides, the CDR3 is TGTGCCAGCAGCTTGGGGCGGGGGGGCACAGATACGCAGTATTTT.